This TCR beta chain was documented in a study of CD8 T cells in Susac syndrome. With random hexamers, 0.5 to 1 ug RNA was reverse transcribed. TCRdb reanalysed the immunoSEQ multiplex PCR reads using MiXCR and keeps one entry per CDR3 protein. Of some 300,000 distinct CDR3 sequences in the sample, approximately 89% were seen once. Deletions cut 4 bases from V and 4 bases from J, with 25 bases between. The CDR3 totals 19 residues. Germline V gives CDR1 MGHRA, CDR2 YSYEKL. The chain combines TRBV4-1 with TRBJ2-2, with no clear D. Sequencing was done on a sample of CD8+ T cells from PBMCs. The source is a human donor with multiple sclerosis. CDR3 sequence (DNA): TGCGCCAGCAGCCTTCCTAGTTTGTGGGCAGCAACACTCACCGGGGAGCTGTTTTTT. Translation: CASSLPSLWAATLTGELFF.